There are a few counts of the clone carrying this T cell receptor beta chain. In the authors' methods: Nucleated cell number was recorded as an estimate derived from reference gene primer amplification. Generated by immunoSEQ multiplex PCR, the TCRdb table keeps only in-frame clones and is missing some. Clone size and V and J calls were adopted from that table, with D and trimming inferred from the DNA. The table lists some 160,000 clones, roughly 77% of them singletons. CDR1 and CDR2 (germline): SEHNR, FQNEAQ (reference sequence). The junction had 4 bases not matched to a gene; V was cut back by 1 base and J by 7 bases. The CDR3 is 14 residues long. This entry belongs to a study of blood T cell repertoires in COVID-19. Across the study: Samples taken during acute and convalescent COVID-19 were collected in the United States, Italy and Spain. The cDNA or gDNA used as material had been derived from T cells, B-cell-depleted T cells, or PBMCs.

The sequence derives from a man in his 60s with acute or convalescent COVID-19. The rearrangement joins TRBV7-9 to TRBJ1-5, with 7 bases aligning to TRBD1. The sample was peripheral blood. CDR3 nucleotide sequence: TGTGCCAGCAGCTTAGAGGGGGCCCACCAGCCCCAGCATTTT. Protein sequence: CASSLEGAHQPQHF.